This T cell receptor beta chain was sequenced during a study of blood T cell repertoires in COVID-19. Study-wide background: Sources were T cells, B-cell-depleted T cells, or PBMCs; the material itself was cDNA or gDNA.

Authors' data handling: Amplification from reference gene primers served as the basis for estimated nucleated cell counts. Libraries were prepared by immunoSEQ multiplex PCR; TCRdb keeps only in-frame clonotypes and omits some of them. For V, J and clone size, that table is used; D and trimming come from the DNA. The sample holds nearly 350,000 clones, roughly 87% seen once. The CDR3 totals 14 residues. The germline CDR1 and CDR2 sequences are MDHEN and SYDVKM. The V gene lost 8 bases and the J gene lost 4 bases, with 17 bases spanning the gap. Participants were aged about 18 to 100 years from 20 to 30 US areas. Cohort 3 recovered donors had two negative PCRs, clearance, or symptom resolution.

The sequence came from a woman between 25 and 40 years old who had recovered from COVID-19. Sequencing was carried out using PBMCs or T cells enriched from blood (not recorded which). The chain employs TRBV28 and TRBJ1-1; D is possibly TRBD1 (6 bases). The CDR3 reads CASQRGGASTEAFF. CDR3 nucleotide sequence: TGTGCCAGCCAACGAGGGGGGGCAAGCACTGAAGCTTTCTTT.